The 14 T cell receptor beta chains given below trace back to one sample, sequenced in a study of memory CD8 T cells in hepatitis C reinfection. As for time point: pre-reinfection, 55 to 20 weeks before reinfection detection. No in vitro expansion preceded TCR sequencing of the sorted cells. The assay was immunoSEQ multiplex PCR, and TCRdb's table has in-frame clones only and misses some. Here the sample spans 5,000 to 6,500 clones, 85% to 90% being singletons. Sequencing was done on a sample of naive CD8+ T cells sorted from blood. These TCRs come from a man aged 50-60 years with hepatitis C virus infection.

This clone was observed a few times. The CDR3 is CASSLPGTYNEQFF. In DNA, the CDR3 is TGTGCCAGCAGTCTCCCCGGGACTTACAATGAGCAGTTCTTC. V and J are TRBV28 and TRBJ2-1; perhaps TRBD2 as D (6 bases). Trimming stripped 5 bases from V and 4 bases from J, with 12 bases between. CDR3 length: 14 residues. Germline CDR1 and CDR2: MDHEN and SYDVKM.

The V gene is TRBV7-2, the J gene TRBJ2-7; TRBD1 aligns across 10 bases. This CDR3 region has 14 residues. V was clipped by 5 bases and J by 2 bases; unmatched bases: 3. The germline V gene encodes CDR1 SGHTA and CDR2 FQGNSA. The CDR3 coding sequence is TGTGCCAGCAGCGCCGGGACAGGGGCCTACGAGCAGTACTTC. This gives the protein CASSAGTGAYEQYF.

The genes are TRBV28 and TRBJ2-7; 10 bases are shared with TRBD2. Germline assignment: CDR1 MDHEN and CDR2 SYDVKM. This CDR3 contains 14 residues. V shed 8 bases, J shed 5 bases, and the junction held 9 bases outside the gene matches. The CDR3 sequence is CASCPSGSYNEQYF. CDR3 DNA sequence: TGTGCCAGCTGCCCTAGCGGGAGCTACAACGAGCAGTACTTC.

There are a few counts of this clone. In DNA, the CDR3 is TGCGCCAGCAGCCAAACAGGGGGCTGGCAGCCCCAGCATTTT. Translated, it gives CASSQTGGWQPQHF. This chain uses TRBV4-1 with TRBJ1-5; 9 nucleotides line up with TRBD1. The V segment lost 2 bases and the J segment 7 bases; nucleotides outside the gene matches: 3. Per the germline V gene, CDR1 is MGHRA and CDR2 is YSYEKL. There are 14 residues in the CDR3.

The chain links TRBV7-8 to TRBJ1-1; D is unresolved. In germline, CDR1 is SGHVS, CDR2 FQNEAQ. The CDR3 runs to 13 residues. Trimming removed 3 bases at V and 1 base at J, with 6 bases between. As DNA, the CDR3 is TGTGCCAGCAGCTTCAGGCAGAACACTGAAGCTTTCTTT. Encoded protein: CASSFRQNTEAFF.

The chain joins TRBV25-1 to TRBJ2-1, with unresolved D. V dropped 0 bases and J dropped 6 bases, with 9 bases sitting between them. Germline values: CDR1 MGHDK, CDR2 SYGVNS. The CDR3 is made up of 14 amino acids. The CDR3: CASSEYSAVNEQFF. The DNA for the CDR3 is TGTGCCAGCAGTGAATATTCCGCGGTCAATGAGCAGTTCTTC.

The rearrangement links TRBV5-1 to TRBJ1-4; tentatively, D is TRBD1 (6 bases). Per the germline V gene, CDR1 is SGHRS and CDR2 is YFSETQ. This CDR3 is 16 amino acids long. Trimming pared 2 bases from V and 6 bases from J, leaving 17 bases between. CDR3 sequence: CASSLGGDISHEKLFF. CDR3 nucleotides: TGCGCCAGCAGCTTAGGGGGGGACATATCTCATGAAAAACTGTTTTTT.

The rearrangement links TRBV19 to TRBJ1-2, with a tentative D call TRBD1 (5 bases). This CDR3 comprises 12 residues. Germline CDR1 and CDR2: LNHDA and SQIVND (reference sequence). V lost 6 bases and J 8 bases, leaving 13 bases between the germline ends. The CDR3 nucleotides read TGTGCCAGTAGCAATATCGGGGGGGGCTACACCTTC. It codes for CASSNIGGGYTF.

The chain has TRBV11-3 and TRBJ2-1, with D perhaps TRBD2 (6 bases). This CDR3 is 14 amino acids long. V lost 3 bases and J 8 bases, leaving 14 bases between the germline ends. Germline loops: CDR1 SGHNT, CDR2 YENEEA. The CDR3 here is CASSLGGGYDEQFF. For the CDR3, the DNA is TGTGCCAGCAGCTTGGGGGGAGGATACGATGAGCAGTTCTTC.

The chain is built from TRBV27 and TRBJ1-5; tentatively, D is TRBD1 (5 bases). Germline CDR1 and CDR2: MNHEY and SMNVEV (reference sequence). The ends were cut back, 6 bases at V and 0 bases at J, with 12 bases in the middle. This CDR3 has 15 residues. The CDR3 nucleotides read TGTGCCAGCAGAGCACTGGGGGGTAGCAATCAGCCCCAGCATTTT. This encodes CASRALGGSNQPQHF.

V gene TRBV13 combines with J gene TRBJ2-7; TRBD1 is a possible D gene (5 bases). V was shortened by 4 bases and J by 3 bases, with 10 bases between the two germline ends. The germline CDR1 and CDR2 sequences are PRHDT and FYEKMQ (reference sequence). The CDR3 runs to 13 residues. CDR3 nucleotide sequence: TGTGCCAGCAGCTCCGAAGGGGTCTACGAGCAGTACTTC. Its protein is CASSSEGVYEQYF. The whole variable domain, remainder taken from reference TRBV13 and TRBJ2-7, is AAGVIQSPRHLIKEKRETATLKCYPIPRHDTVYWYQQGPGQDPQFLISFYEKMQSDKGSIPDRFSAQQFSDYHSELNMSSLELGDSALYFCASSSEGVYEQYFGPGTRLTVT.

This clone was observed once. The rearrangement joins TRBV19 to TRBJ2-7; 7 bases fit TRBD1. Germline loops: CDR1 LNHDA, CDR2 SQIVND (reference sequence). There are 13 residues in the CDR3. The V segment lost 4 bases and the J segment 1 base; nucleotides outside the gene matches: 1. The CDR3 region is CASSRDSSYEQYF. CDR3 DNA sequence: TGTGCCAGTAGTAGGGACAGTTCCTACGAGCAGTACTTC.

This clone has a handful of counts. The chain couples TRBV4-1 to TRBJ2-7, with 9 bases identical to TRBD2. Germline assignment: CDR1 MGHRA and CDR2 YSYEKL. The CDR3 spans 15 residues. V lost 1 base, J lost 6 bases, and 7 bases stayed unmatched. The CDR3 nucleotides are TGCGCCAGCAGCCAAGGAGTTGGGACTAGCAGCGAGCAGTACTTC. It is translated as CASSQGVGTSSEQYF.

This rearrangement joins TRBV7-9 to TRBJ2-5; 11 nucleotides align to TRBD2. This CDR3 spans 15 amino acids. The V gene's germline CDR1 is SEHNR and CDR2 FQNEAQ (reference sequence). The J segment lost 5 bases and the V segment lost 5 bases, leaving 7 bases of the junction unmatched. CDR3 protein: CASSPPGLAGETQYF. DNA for the CDR3: TGTGCCAGCAGCCCCCCTGGACTAGCGGGTGAGACCCAGTACTTC.